The 14 T cell receptor beta chains given below trace back to one sample, sequenced in a study of vaccination and CD4 T cells after COVID-19. Noted treatment: roughly 11-day PBMC culture with coronavirus spike peptide pools or control peptides (ViraFEST assay). Their antigens are not known. Researchers used the Oncomine TCR Beta short-read assay to sequence DNA from cultured CD4+ T cells. From the PCR reads, TCRdb called clonotypes with MiXCR, one entry per CDR3 protein. The sample lists under 25,000 distinct CDR3 sequences, about 60% occurring once. The sample taken for sequencing was CD4+ T cells from blood, cultured in vitro. Receptor source: a human donor who had recovered from COVID-19.

The CDR3 sequence is CASGLQGSSYNEQFF. CDR3 bases: TGTGCCAGCGGTTTACAGGGGAGCTCCTACAATGAGCAGTTCTTC. The rearrangement uses TRBV7-2 and TRBJ2-1; 7 nucleotides agree with TRBD1. Germline loops: CDR1 SGHTA, CDR2 FQGNSA. With 8 bases clipped from V and 0 bases from J, the junction kept 7 bases outside the gene matches. The CDR3 is 15 residues long.

The V gene is TRBV7-9, the J gene TRBJ2-1, with 9 bases identical to TRBD1. The V gene's germline CDR1 is SEHNR and CDR2 FQNEAQ (reference sequence). The CDR3 contains 17 residues. V shed 3 bases and J 5 bases; nucleotides not matched to a gene: 11. In DNA form, the CDR3 reads TGTGCCAGCAGCTTCCTCTGGACAGGGGCCGTTAACAATGAGCAGTTCTTC. Translation: CASSFLWTGAVNNEQFF.

This clonotype has a single count. The chain has TRBV20-1 and TRBJ2-7; TRBD2 matches 8 bases. CDR1 is DFQATT and CDR2 is SNEGSKA in the germline V gene (reference sequence). V lost 3 bases to trimming and J lost 3 bases; unmatched junction nucleotides: 7. The CDR3 runs 14 residues. The CDR3 bases are TGCAGTGCTAGCCGGGGGGGCGGGCACTACGAGCAGTACTTC. Protein: CSASRGGGHYEQYF.

The rearrangement joins TRBV24-1 to TRBJ2-1, with TRBD1 as a possible D gene (6 bases). V was cut by 2 bases and J by 7 bases, with 11 bases left in between. The CDR3 covers 14 residues. Germline lookup yields CDR1 KGHDR and CDR2 SFDVKD. For the CDR3, the DNA is TGTGCCACCAGTGATTGGCAGGGGAGTAATGAGCAGTTCTTC. Protein product: CATSDWQGSNEQFF.

To note about this clonotype: Germline and junction disagree at one end, which may indicate a read error. The V call is TRBV20-1, the J call TRBJ2-2, with TRBD2 matching 9 bases. The germline V gene has CDR1 DFQATT and CDR2 SNEGSKA (reference sequence). The CDR3 length is 16 residues. The chain's CDR3 is CSSRARTSANTGELFF. The CDR3 DNA is TGCAGTTCTAGGGCTAGGACTAGCGCAAACACCGGGGAGCTGTTTTTT.

The V gene is TRBV10-3, the J gene TRBJ2-2; 10 bases align to TRBD2. Germline loops: CDR1 ENHRY, CDR2 SYGVKD. The CDR3 runs 15 residues. After removal of 8 bases from V and 7 bases from J, the junction contained 10 bases not matched to a gene. The CDR3 spells CAIWASGREGGELFF. In nucleotides, the CDR3 is TGTGCCATCTGGGCTAGCGGGAGAGAAGGCGGGGAGCTGTTTTTT.

This clonotype was found once. The chain combines TRBV7-8 with TRBJ1-1; D is undetermined. The ends were cut back, 5 bases at V and 11 bases at J, with 15 bases in the middle. Germline loops: CDR1 SGHVS, CDR2 FQNEAQ. This CDR3 region has 12 residues. The CDR3 spells CASSGPVSRAFF. The CDR3, as DNA: TGTGCCAGCAGCGGACCCGTCAGTCGGGCTTTCTTT.

The J gene is TRBJ1-5, the V gene TRBV19; possibly TRBD1 for D (5 bases). The ends were cut back, 1 base at V and 0 bases at J, with 10 bases in the middle. The germline V gene encodes CDR1 LNHDA and CDR2 SQIVND (reference sequence). This CDR3 is built from 16 residues. The CDR3, as DNA: TGTGCCAGTAGTATAGTTTCAGGGAATAGCAATCAGCCCCAGCATTTT. Its translation is CASSIVSGNSNQPQHF. Supplemented by reference TRBV19 and TRBJ1-5, the full variable domain reads DGGITQSPKYLFRKEGQNVTLSCEQNLNHDAMYWYRQDPGQGLRLIYYSQIVNDFQKGDIAEGYSVSREKKESFPLTVTSAQKNPTAFYLCASSIVSGNSNQPQHFGDGTRLSIL.

The chain joins TRBV28 to TRBJ1-2; D uncertain. Trimming took off 3 bases at V and 8 bases at J, with 10 bases between the two ends. The germline gives CDR1 MDHEN, CDR2 SYDVKM. The CDR3 is made up of 12 amino acids. The CDR3 bases are TGTGCCAGCAGTTTTAGGACGCGGGGCTACACCTTC. This sequence encodes CASSFRTRGYTF.

This chain uses TRBV5-1 with TRBJ1-3; 8 bases match TRBD1. The CDR3 extends over 16 amino acids. J gave up 0 bases and V 0 bases, and 2 bases lay outside the gene matches. Germline V CDR1 and CDR2: SGHRS, YFSETQ. This CDR3 is CASSLGQGTSGNTIYF. Written as DNA, the CDR3 is TGCGCCAGCAGCTTGGGACAGGGGACCTCTGGAAACACCATATATTTT.

V usage is TRBV19 and J usage is TRBJ1-1, with D unclear. The CDR3 length is 11 residues. V was clipped by 8 bases and J by 6 bases, with 10 bases between them. The germline V gene encodes CDR1 LNHDA and CDR2 SQIVND (reference sequence). The CDR3: CASLSWSEAFF. The CDR3 DNA is TGTGCCAGTTTAAGTTGGTCTGAAGCTTTCTTT.

This clonotype has a handful of counts. The CDR3 sequence is CASSLPLGQGAGYTF. DNA of the CDR3: TGTGCCAGCAGCTTGCCCTTAGGACAGGGGGCGGGCTACACCTTC. The chain carries TRBV7-9 and TRBJ1-2, with TRBD1 identical over 11 bases. The germline V gene has CDR1 SEHNR and CDR2 FQNEAQ (reference sequence). V gave up 3 bases and J gave up 8 bases; unmatched junction bases: 8. The CDR3 loop spans 15 amino acids.

To note about this clonotype: One junction end does not reproduce the germline sequence, and a read error may be involved. The chain carries TRBV7-9 and TRBJ2-3; 11 bases are a match to TRBD2. The CDR3 is 17 residues long. CDR1 SEHNR and CDR2 FQNEAQ come from the germline V gene (reference sequence). This chain's CDR3 is CASSFMGLAVSTGTQYF. The CDR3 bases are TGTGCCAGCAGCTTTATGGGACTAGCGGTCTCCACAGGTACGCAGTATTTT.

This clonotype was seen only a few times. The chain uses TRBV19 and TRBJ1-5, with 9 bases that match TRBD1. The CDR3 extends over 15 amino acids. Germline assignment: CDR1 LNHDA and CDR2 SQIVND (reference sequence). V lost 5 bases, J lost 5 bases, and 7 bases stayed unmatched. The CDR3 protein is CASSVRDRDHQPQHF. DNA for the CDR3: TGTGCCAGTAGTGTCCGGGACAGGGACCATCAGCCCCAGCATTTT.